This T cell receptor (beta chain) was identified during a study of T cells in Graves' hyperthyroidism and ophthalmopathy. It was RNA transcripts that yielded the amplified TCR beta CDR3 regions. Primed by the HTBI set, a first-round RT-PCR was run on the TCR CDR3. In TCRdb, the multiplex PCR reads were re-called with MiXCR into one record per CDR3 protein. The sample lists almost 600,000 distinct CDR3 sequences, roughly 13% seen once, with 5% to 7% in the top ten. Trimming stripped 3 bases from V and 2 bases from J, with 16 bases between. CDR1 and CDR2 (germline): DFQATT, SNEGSKA (reference sequence). The CDR3 consists of 15 residues. This clonotype was counted between two and nine times.

Sequencing was done on a sample of blood. This receptor was identified in a woman in her 30s with Graves' hyperthyroidism that later progressed to Graves' ophthalmopathy. The J gene is TRBJ2-5, the V gene TRBV20-1, with D perhaps matching TRBD2 (5 bases). The CDR3 here is CSASGARGGQETQYF. Here the CDR3 DNA reads TGCAGTGCTAGCGGTGCTCGGGGTGGGCAAGAGACCCAGTACTTC.